This T cell receptor beta chain was recorded in a study of T cell responses to AZD1222 COVID-19 vaccine. On this clone: Its target is not known.

V shed 0 bases and J shed 0 bases, with 10 bases lying between them. The CDR3 extends over 16 amino acids. Germline V CDR1 and CDR2: SGHRS, YFSETQ. Produced via immunoSEQ multiplex PCR; TCRdb's table is partial and in-frame only. The data contain more than 95,000 clones, about 90% of them singletons. Whole-study results and caveats: Elevations in Spike-specific TCR breadth and depth followed administration of two AZD1222 doses. Dominant CD4 TCR responses targeted spike regions 160-218 and 743-854. The repertoires were collected only after the peak T cell response. Donors were mostly white British, more females; clonal diversity possibly underestimated.

The chain combines TRBV5-1 with TRBJ2-1; a possible D gene is TRBD2 (5 bases). This receptor was taken from an adult in good health. Specimen: peripheral blood, collected on day 0 of AZD1222 vaccination. The CDR3 here is CASSLDAGSSYNEQFF. CDR3 DNA sequence: TGCGCCAGCAGCTTGGACGCGGGCAGCTCCTACAATGAGCAGTTCTTC.